This T cell receptor beta chain originates from a study of blood T cell repertoires in COVID-19. Study context: Before being deemed recovered, Cohort 3 donors had two negative PCRs, clearance, or symptom resolution.

Original analysis: Amplification from reference gene primers served as the basis for estimated nucleated cell counts. TCRdb keeps only in-frame clones here, not all; method: immunoSEQ multiplex PCR. V and J calls and clone size are given by that table; D and trimming were obtained from the DNA. This table holds 120,000 to 150,000 clones, over 70% found once. This clone was picked up one time. Per germline, CDR1 PRHDT and CDR2 FYEKMQ (reference sequence). The CDR3 has 13 residues. Trimming pared 0 bases from V and 5 bases from J, leaving 5 bases between. The cohort comprised adults aged about 18 to 90 years residing in 20 to 25 US areas.

The chain links TRBV13 to TRBJ2-1; D is unclear. The receptor's source is a man aged 45-60 years in a cohort exposed to, infected with or recovered from COVID-19 (not recorded which). Material for sequencing was PBMCs or T cells enriched from blood (not recorded which). The DNA for the CDR3 is TGTGCCAGCAGCTTAGGACTCAACAATGAGCAGTTCTTC. It specifies CASSLGLNNEQFF. Drawing the rest from reference TRBV13 and TRBJ2-1, the complete variable domain is AAGVIQSPRHLIKEKRETATLKCYPIPRHDTVYWYQQGPGQDPQFLISFYEKMQSDKGSIPDRFSAQQFSDYHSELNMSSLELGDSALYFCASSLGLNNEQFFGPGTRLTVL.